One sample yielded the 30 T cell receptor beta chains listed below, sequenced in a study of T cells in Graves' hyperthyroidism and ophthalmopathy. The CDR3 regions of TCR beta were amplified from RNA transcripts. First-round RT-PCR with HTBI primers amplified the TCR CDR3 region. TCRdb reprocessed the multiplex PCR reads with MiXCR, giving one entry per CDR3 protein. Among more than 350,000 distinct CDR3 sequences listed, 13% to 15% were seen once. Sequenced input: blood. Receptors originate from a woman in her fifties or sixties with Graves' ophthalmopathy.

The chain recombines TRBV6-2 or TRBV6-3 with TRBJ2-7, with unresolved D. The CDR3 runs to 15 residues. With 5 bases removed from V and 0 bases from J, the gap between germline ends came to 14 bases. The germline gives CDR1 MNHEY, CDR2 SVGEGT. The CDR3 nucleotides read TGTGCCAGCAGTACCAAGCCCGGGCGCTCCTACGAGCAGTACTTC. Its translation is CASSTKPGRSYEQYF.

This clonotype was observed many times. The chain links TRBV7-9 to TRBJ2-7, with TRBD2 matching over 11 bases. After removal of 4 bases from V and 1 base from J, the junction contained 12 bases not matched to a gene. The germline CDR1 and CDR2 sequences are SEHNR and FQNEAQ (reference sequence). This CDR3 is 18 amino acids long. The DNA for the CDR3 is TGTGCCAGCAGCTCCACTCGCGGGGCTAGCGGGAGGTCCTACGAGCAGTACTTC. This sequence encodes CASSSTRGASGRSYEQYF.

This clonotype was recorded at least ten times. The CDR3 spells CASSEAGQSGELFF. The CDR3 DNA follows: TGCGCCAGCAGTGAGGCCGGCCAGTCCGGGGAGCTGTTTTTT. The chain carries TRBV10-1 and TRBJ2-2, with D unclear. From germline, CDR1 is WNHNN and CDR2 SYGVQD (reference sequence). The CDR3 extends over 14 amino acids. V was trimmed by 2 bases and J by 6 bases, leaving 10 bases between them.

This clonotype came up many times. The chain has TRBV28 and TRBJ2-7, with 9 bases aligning to TRBD1. J was trimmed by 2 bases and V by 5 bases; bases with no gene match: 16. Germline V CDR1 and CDR2: MDHEN, SYDVKM. The CDR3 is 18 residues long. The CDR3 reads CASSLTGGALGFTYEQYF. CDR3 sequence (DNA): TGTGCCAGCAGTCTAACAGGGGGCGCGTTAGGGTTCACCTACGAGCAGTACTTC.

In this sample, this clonotype turned up many times. The chain joins TRBV20-1 to TRBJ2-7; TRBD1 agrees at 9 bases. Per germline, CDR1 DFQATT and CDR2 SNEGSKA (reference sequence). The CDR3 covers 12 residues. V lost 6 bases and J lost 5; bases outside the gene matches: 5. CDR3 DNA: TGCAGTGCGCCGGGACAGGGCAACGAGCAGTACTTC. Its translation is CSAPGQGNEQYF.

On this clonotype itself: At one boundary the junction diverges from the germline segment, which might be a read error. The chain combines TRBV27 with TRBJ2-3; no clear D. Germline-derived CDR1 and CDR2 are MNHEY and SMNVEV (reference sequence). This CDR3 region has 17 residues. The CDR3 reads CACSLSTKPRSTDTQYF. In nucleotides, the CDR3 is TGTGCCTGCAGTCTCTCCACCAAGCCCCGATCCACAGATACGCAGTATTTT.

The chain uses TRBV5-1 and TRBJ1-2; no clear D. The CDR3 length is 13 residues. V shed 0 bases and J shed 8 bases, with 11 bases lying between them. Germline lookup yields CDR1 SGHRS and CDR2 YFSETQ. The CDR3 coding sequence is TGCGCCAGCAGCTTGGGGACGGCGGGGGGCTACACCTTC. It is translated as CASSLGTAGGYTF.

This clonotype has at least ten counts. This chain links TRBV20-1 with TRBJ2-1, with D possibly being TRBD1 or TRBD2 (5 bases each). Germline-derived CDR1 and CDR2 are DFQATT and SNEGSKA (reference sequence). The CDR3 has 13 amino acids. The germline V and J ends were trimmed by 6 bases and 8 bases, with 17 bases remaining between them. The CDR3 region is CSAPGPEIHEQFF. In nucleotides, the CDR3 is TGCAGTGCCCCGGGGCCCGAGATTCATGAGCAGTTCTTC.

In its sample, this clonotype was seen many times. The genes are TRBV2 and TRBJ1-1; 9 nucleotides align to TRBD1. V shed 4 bases and J 6 bases; nucleotides not matched to a gene: 0. The CDR3 spans 12 residues. The germline V gene has CDR1 SNHLY and CDR2 FYNNEI. The CDR3 protein is CASSGTGAEAFF. CDR3 DNA: TGTGCCAGCAGTGGGACAGGGGCTGAAGCTTTCTTT.

A remark on this clonotype: No conserved phenylalanine or tryptophan ends this CDR3, so it is likely a read error. The chain joins TRBV4-1 to TRBJ1-5; 10 bases line up with TRBD1. The CDR3 is 16 residues long. Trimming cost V 3 bases and J 7 bases; bases outside gene matches: 9. CDR1 and CDR2 from the germline V gene are MGHRA and YSYEKL. The CDR3 region has the DNA TGCGCCAGCAGCCAGGGAGACAGGGGGCTATGGCAGCCCCAGCATTGT. It codes for CASSQGDRGLWQPQHC.

The chain recombines TRBV12-3 or TRBV12-4 with TRBJ2-2, with D tentatively TRBD1 (6 bases). The CDR3 contains 15 residues. The V end lost 2 bases, the J end lost 8 bases, and 15 bases lay between the germline ends. CDR3 sequence (DNA): TGTGCCAGCAGTTTAACCCCAGGGGCGGGTGGGGAGCTGTTTTTT. Protein sequence: CASSLTPGAGGELFF.

Ten or more counts support this clonotype. The chain joins TRBV2 to TRBJ2-1; 7 positions agree with TRBD2. Germline V gene sequence: CDR1 SNHLY, CDR2 FYNNEI. Trimming took 7 bases from V and 0 from J; bases not matched to a gene: 9. The CDR3 is 16 residues long. As DNA, the CDR3 is TGTGCCAGCAACCCAGCTAGCGGACCCTCCTACAATGAGCAGTTCTTC. Translation gives CASNPASGPSYNEQFF.

This clonotype has at least ten counts. The chain combines TRBV3-1 with TRBJ2-2, with 11 bases that match TRBD2. This CDR3 region has 15 residues. V was clipped by 3 bases and J by 6 bases; unmatched bases: 3. The germline CDR1 and CDR2 sequences are LGHDT and YNNKEL (reference sequence). CDR3: CASSQPGLAAGELFF. The DNA of the CDR3 is TGTGCCAGCAGCCAGCCGGGACTAGCGGCCGGGGAGCTGTTTTTT.

This clonotype occurred many times. This chain connects TRBV12-3 or TRBV12-4 to TRBJ2-6, with 9 bases that match TRBD1. Losses at the gene ends were 6 bases for V and 0 bases for J; bases not matched to a gene: 6. The CDR3 consists of 17 residues. The CDR3 loop is CASRQGASPSGANVLTF. DNA of the CDR3: TGTGCCAGCAGACAGGGGGCTAGTCCCTCTGGGGCCAACGTCCTGACTTTC.

The rearrangement joins TRBV25-1 to TRBJ2-1, with a tentative D call TRBD2 (5 bases). Per germline, CDR1 MGHDK and CDR2 SYGVNS. The V end was cut by 2 bases, the J end by 1 base, with 12 bases between. This CDR3 is built from 16 residues. This chain's CDR3 is CASSETEAVSYNEQFF. The CDR3 DNA reads as TGTGCCAGCAGTGAAACGGAGGCGGTTTCCTACAATGAGCAGTTCTTC.

This clonotype was picked up many times. The genes are TRBV6-2 or TRBV6-3 and TRBJ2-1; TRBD2 matches at 7 bases. CDR1 is MNHEY and CDR2 is SVGEGT in the germline V gene. Unmatched junction bases numbered 3, after V lost 4 bases and J lost 0 bases. This CDR3 is built from 15 residues. CDR3 in DNA: TGTGCCAGCAGTTCGGGACTACCCTCCTACAATGAGCAGTTCTTC. It yields the protein CASSSGLPSYNEQFF.

Comment on this clonotype: A much larger clone differs from this one at a single base, so this may be a read error. The gene calls are TRBV7-2 and TRBJ2-7, with TRBD2 identical over 8 bases. CDR3 size: 17 residues. V lost 1 base to trimming and J lost 3 bases; unmatched junction nucleotides: 11. From germline, CDR1 is SGHTA and CDR2 FQGNSA. The chain's CDR3 is CASSLGPSGLGRYEQYF. The CDR3 nucleotides read TGTGCCAGCAGCTTAGGTCCTAGCGGGCTGGGTCGCTACGAGCAGTACTTC.

This clonotype showed up just a few times. This rearrangement joins TRBV6-1 to TRBJ2-7, with D perhaps TRBD2 (5 bases). The germline CDR1 and CDR2 sequences are MNHNS and SASEGT. CDR3 size: 14 residues. V lost 4 bases and J lost 2, with 12 bases in between. Written as DNA, the CDR3 is TGTGCCAGCAGTGTGTCCCTAGCTCCCTACGAGCAGTACTTC. Residues: CASSVSLAPYEQYF.

This clonotype was detected many times. The chain combines TRBV12-3 or TRBV12-4 with TRBJ2-5; TRBD2 matches 7 bases. With V trimmed by 5 bases and J by 4 bases, 7 bases remained unmatched. This CDR3 is 14 amino acids long. The CDR3 DNA reads as TGTGCCAGCAGTCCAACTAGCGAAGGAGAGACCCAGTACTTC. This gives the protein CASSPTSEGETQYF.

This clonotype was detected ten times or more. The gene calls are TRBV12-3 or TRBV12-4 and TRBJ2-6; TRBD1 matches at 10 bases. This CDR3 has 18 residues. The junction had 10 bases not matched to a gene; V was cut back by 7 bases and J by 1 base. CDR3 in DNA: TGTGCCAGCATCCCTAGCTTGGGACAGGGGTCTGGGGCCAACGTCCTGACTTTC. This encodes CASIPSLGQGSGANVLTF.

This clonotype occurred many times. The V gene is TRBV11-2, the J gene TRBJ2-7, with D perhaps matching TRBD1 (6 bases). There are 13 residues in the CDR3. Trimming removed 1 base from V and 7 bases from J, with 11 bases in between. From germline, CDR1 is SGHAT and CDR2 FQNNGV. This chain's CDR3 is CASSLGTDREQYF. CDR3 bases: TGTGCCAGCAGCTTAGGGACAGATCGGGAGCAGTACTTC.

The chain recombines TRBV12-5 with TRBJ2-2; TRBD1 aligns across 8 bases. The CDR3 is 14 residues long. Germline assignment: CDR1 LGHNT and CDR2 FRNRAP. The V and J ends lost 4 bases and 4 bases, in that order; junction bases with no gene match: 2. The DNA for the CDR3 is TGTGCTAGTGGTTCGGGACAGGTCACCGGGGAGCTGTTTTTT. As protein: CASGSGQVTGELFF.

This clonotype was seen repeatedly, ten times or more. The rearrangement links TRBV4-1 to TRBJ2-1; D not certain. V gave up 1 base and J gave up 4 bases, with 11 bases separating them. The CDR3 contains 15 residues. CDR1 is MGHRA and CDR2 is YSYEKL in the germline V gene. DNA for the CDR3: TGCGCCAGCAGCCAAGTTGGGTACGGGTACAATGAGCAGTTCTTC. Translated: CASSQVGYGYNEQFF.

The chain recombines TRBV2 with TRBJ2-7; the match to TRBD1 covers 11 bases. The CDR3 loop spans 14 amino acids. J gave up 5 bases and V 3 bases, and 3 bases lay outside the gene matches. Germline-derived CDR1 and CDR2 are SNHLY and FYNNEI. The DNA of the CDR3 is TGTGCCAGCAGTGACGGACAGGGGGCCCACGAGCAGTACTTC. It is translated as CASSDGQGAHEQYF.

This sequence joins TRBV7-2 and TRBJ2-1, with 7 nucleotides matching TRBD2. Unmatched junction bases numbered 15, after V lost 6 bases and J lost 7 bases. The germline V gene has CDR1 SGHTA and CDR2 FQGNSA. This CDR3 spans 16 amino acids. In nucleotides, the CDR3 is TGTGCCAGCAGGGGGGGGAGGATGGTGCATCGGAATGAGCAGTTCTTC. Encoded protein: CASRGGRMVHRNEQFF. The entire variable domain, with the rest obtained from reference TRBV7-2 and TRBJ2-1, is as follows: GAGVSQSPSNKVTEKGKDVELRCDPISGHTALYWYRQSLGQGLEFLIYFQGNSAPDKSGLPSDRFSAERTGGSVSTLTIQRTQQEDSAVYLCASRGGRMVHRNEQFFGPGTRLTVL.

This clonotype was detected only a few times. The rearrangement links TRBV19 to TRBJ2-7; D perhaps matches TRBD1 (6 bases). This CDR3 is built from 14 residues. The germline CDR1 and CDR2 sequences are LNHDA and SQIVND (reference sequence). Trimming left V 4 bases short and J 5 bases short, with 15 bases between. CDR3 in DNA: TGTGCCAGTAGTAGCGACAGGTGGTCCCACGAGCAGTACTTC. It is translated as CASSSDRWSHEQYF.

This clonotype was found many times. The chain combines TRBV11-2 with TRBJ2-7, with 7 positions matching TRBD2. V shed 1 base and J 7 bases; nucleotides not matched to a gene: 16. The CDR3 has 17 residues. Per the germline V gene, CDR1 is SGHAT and CDR2 is FQNNGV. The CDR3 DNA sequence: TGTGCCAGCAGCTTAGGGCCGGGAGCGGGATCCCTAGGTGAGCAGTACTTC. Protein sequence: CASSLGPGAGSLGEQYF.

This clonotype has just a few counts. V usage is TRBV27 and J usage is TRBJ2-3; possible D gene TRBD1, 6 bases. V shed 6 bases and J shed 6 bases, with 19 bases lying between them. There are 15 residues in the CDR3. CDR1 MNHEY and CDR2 SMNVEV come from the germline V gene (reference sequence). For the CDR3, the DNA is TGTGCCAGCAGGATTGGTACAGGGATCTGGGATACGCAGTATTTT. Protein sequence: CASRIGTGIWDTQYF.

The J gene is TRBJ2-2, the V gene TRBV11-2; no clear D. Per germline, CDR1 SGHAT and CDR2 FQNNGV. The CDR3 has 17 residues. The V end was cut by 0 bases, the J end by 2 bases, with 13 bases between. The CDR3, as DNA: TGTGCCAGCAGCTTAGATTCGGCCCGAATTAACACCGGGGAGCTGTTTTTT. Its translation is CASSLDSARINTGELFF. Full variable domain (outside the CDR3, taken from reference TRBV11-2 and TRBJ2-2): EAGVAQSPRYKIIEKRQSVAFWCNPISGHATLYWYQQILGQGPKLLIQFQNNGVVDDSQLPKDRFSAERLKGVDSTLKIQPAKLEDSAVYLCASSLDSARINTGELFFGEGSRLTVL.

Many counts were recorded for this clonotype. Written as DNA, the CDR3 is TGTGCCAGCAGCGGACAGGGGGCGAGTTTTCGGGAGACCCAGTACTTC. Translating it yields CASSGQGASFRETQYF. The rearrangement joins TRBV28 to TRBJ2-5; 11 positions match TRBD1. The CDR3 sequence is 16 residues long. Trimming at V came to 6 bases and at J to 5 bases, leaving 11 bases not matched to a gene. Looked up from germline, CDR1 is MDHEN and CDR2 is SYDVKM.